The TCR beta chain described here comes from a study of shared clonotypes between healthy human individuals. Sequencing was performed with immunoSEQ multiplex PCR; in TCRdb, only in-frame clones are kept and a portion is missing. The repertoire holds roughly 500,000 clones, with about 95% as singletons. The CDR3 runs to 13 residues. V lost 5 bases, J lost 0 bases, and 7 bases lay in between. Germline V lookup: CDR1 SEHNR, CDR2 FQNEAQ (reference sequence). The rearrangement joins TRBV7-9 to TRBJ1-1, with D unresolved. Sequenced input: naive CD4+ T cells sorted from blood. Subset denoted: CD45RA+ positively selected. The receptor's source is a woman aged 25 to 39 in good health. The CDR3: CASSPQLNTEAFF. DNA for the CDR3: TGTGCCAGCAGCCCCCAGTTGAACACTGAAGCTTTCTTT.